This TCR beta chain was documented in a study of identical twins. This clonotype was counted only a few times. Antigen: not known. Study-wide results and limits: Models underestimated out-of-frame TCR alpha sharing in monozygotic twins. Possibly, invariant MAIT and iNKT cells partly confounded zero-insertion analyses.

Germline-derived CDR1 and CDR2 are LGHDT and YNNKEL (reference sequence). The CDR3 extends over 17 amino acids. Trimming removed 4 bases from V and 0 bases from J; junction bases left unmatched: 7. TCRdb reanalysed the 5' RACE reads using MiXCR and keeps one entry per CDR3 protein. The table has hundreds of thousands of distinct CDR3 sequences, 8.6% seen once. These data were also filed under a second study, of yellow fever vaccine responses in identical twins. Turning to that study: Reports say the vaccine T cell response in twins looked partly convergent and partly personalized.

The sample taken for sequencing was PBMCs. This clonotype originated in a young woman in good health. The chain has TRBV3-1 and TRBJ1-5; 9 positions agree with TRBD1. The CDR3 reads CASSPGTGRDSNQPQHF. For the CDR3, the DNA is TGTGCCAGCAGCCCAGGGACAGGGCGAGATAGCAATCAGCCCCAGCATTTT.